This note documents a single T cell receptor (beta chain) sequence. All enrollees were about 18 to 100 years old and from about 25 US areas. The data were produced by immunoSEQ multiplex PCR, yet TCRdb's version contains in-frame clones alone and is incomplete. The sample lists hundreds of thousands of clones, just under 90% seen once, with 3.5% to 4.5% in the top ten. V was clipped by 1 base and J by 8 bases, with 9 bases between them. The CDR3 totals 13 residues. Germline CDR1 SGDLS, CDR2 YYNGEE. This sample is part of a study of blood T cell repertoires in COVID-19. This chain connects TRBV9 to TRBJ2-2, with D unclear. This TCR derives from a woman between 25 and 40 years old with acute COVID-19. Sequenced sample: PBMCs or T cells enriched from blood (not recorded which). CDR3 bases: TGTGCCAGCAGCGTACACGGTTCGGGGGAGCTGTTTTTT. Protein sequence: CASSVHGSGELFF.